This T cell receptor (beta chain) was identified during a study of blood T cell repertoires in COVID-19 (dated by TCRdb to about 2020). Concerning the study at large: Collaborator samples came from the United States, Italy and Spain and covered acute and convalescent phases of COVID-19. The prospective study material was composed of cDNA or gDNA derived from T cells, B-cell-depleted T cells, or PBMCs. The dataset comprised deeply sampled blood TCRbeta repertoires from subjects exposed to, actively infected with, or recovered from COVID-19. The repertoires were made available in a free public database intended to serve as a resource for research on the immune response to SARS-CoV-2. Samples came from the ongoing ImmuneRACE study (first 160 participants) plus 1,254 subjects from 6 global collaborators. A de-identified subject ID, COVID-19 status, age in years and sex were almost always included in the sample metadata. Where available, HLA class I and class II types were taken from metadata supplied by the sample provider and were not determined by assay-based typing. Summary of the overall study and its limitations: The amount of clinical and demographic metadata varied by source and participant and was provided uncurated.

Samples from volunteer blood donors who had recovered from COVID-19 were contributed by a second Seattle source. Whole blood was collected in K2EDTA tubes by collaborating institutions according to the institutions' own protocols. For TCRbeta analysis, collaborators shipped samples as frozen whole blood, isolated PBMCs, or DNA extracted from either of those sample types. TCRbeta CDR3 regions were amplified from genomic DNA by means of the immunoSEQ Assay, a bias-controlled multiplex PCR. The paper's processing steps were these. Within the assay, amplification of reference gene primers was used to estimate how many nucleated cells each sample contained. To quantify the absolute abundance of each unique TCRbeta CDR3 rearrangement, sequence reads were collapsed and filtered. Productive Simpson clonality was computed per sample as the square root of Simpson's diversity index over productive rearrangements. Imported from immuneACCESS, the table was reduced by TCRdb to in-frame sequences with V and J called. These copies leave out some clones; in studies compared against another copy, an unresolved V gene accounts for under half, and the cause of the remainder is not known. V and J calls and clone size are copied from that table; D and trimming were computed from the DNA. The sample table shows approximately 300,000 clones, and 87% are seen once. 2.2% of the sample lies in the top ten.

Regarding this clone: The specificity of this receptor is unknown. Base quality data are lacking; no much larger clone is found one base away.

Source material: peripheral blood. This receptor was identified in a woman aged 50 to 60 who had recovered from COVID-19.

The nucleotide sequence reads as follows: TGTGCCAGCAGTAACGGACGAAGAGCCGGGACAGGCAATCAGCCCCAGCATTTT. It translates as CASSNGRRAGTGNQPQHF. This chain joins TRBV7-8 to TRBJ1-5; 7 middle bases align to TRBD1. Germline trimming amounts to 6 bases on V and 2 bases on J, with 16 as the count of junction bases outside the gene matches. The CDR3 starts with the cysteine, ends with the phenylalanine, and has 18 residues. Only the CDR3 region is kept as DNA, spanning 54 bases read in frame from base 1. CDR1 and CDR2, per the germline V gene, are SGHVS and FQNEAQ.